These 18 T cell receptor beta chains share one sample of origin, sequenced in a study of blood T cell repertoires in COVID-19. Measured with immunoSEQ multiplex PCR; TCRdb has only the in-frame clones, and not every one. In the table there are 150,000 to 200,000 clones, 70% to 90% of which are singletons. The specimen was peripheral blood. The receptors here all came from a man in his 60s with active or convalescent COVID-19.

V and J are TRBV7-3 and TRBJ2-7, with 7 bases matching TRBD2. There are 13 residues in the CDR3. Losses at the gene ends were 5 bases for V and 6 bases for J; bases not matched to a gene: 7. CDR1 and CDR2 from the germline V gene are SGHTA and FQGTGA. The CDR3 region is CASSPSGVGEQYF. The CDR3 bases are TGTGCCAGCAGCCCAAGCGGGGTAGGCGAGCAGTACTTC.

CDR3 nucleotide sequence: TGTGCCAGCAGCTTCCGGGACAGGGGGCTCTTAAGCTCTGGAAACACCATATATTTT. The encoded protein is CASSFRDRGLLSSGNTIYF. J is TRBJ1-3 and V is TRBV21-1; the table calls TRBD1, which could not be checked here. TRBV21-1 is tagged as a pseudogene. The CDR3 sequence is 19 residues long.

This clone was detected only once. The chain couples TRBV20-1 to TRBJ2-7; TRBD1 aligns across 10 bases. CDR1 is DFQATT and CDR2 is SNEGSKA in the germline V gene (reference sequence). V was clipped by 3 bases and J by 4 bases; unmatched bases: 6. The CDR3 spans 14 residues. CDR3 in DNA: TGCAGTGCTAGTCGTGGGACAGGGGTTTACGAGCAGTACTTC. It translates to CSASRGTGVYEQYF.

This clone was counted between two and nine times. The chain carries TRBV6-5 and TRBJ2-7; D may be TRBD1 (6 bases). Trimming removed 7 bases from V and 5 bases from J, with 15 bases in between. This CDR3 is 13 amino acids long. The germline gives CDR1 MNHEY, CDR2 SVGAGI. CDR3 protein: CASMGRGPDEQYF. CDR3 DNA: TGTGCCAGCATGGGCAGGGGTCCCGACGAGCAGTACTTC.

This chain uses TRBV20-1 with TRBJ2-3; possible D gene TRBD2, 7 bases. Germline V gene lookup returns CDR1 DFQATT and CDR2 SNEGSKA (reference sequence). This CDR3 has 16 amino acids. Trimming pared 3 bases from V and 3 bases from J, leaving 19 bases between. The CDR3 region is CSASGGGDTGTDTQYF. CDR3 DNA sequence: TGCAGTGCTAGTGGGGGAGGGGACACCGGGACAGATACGCAGTATTTT.

The V call is TRBV6-6, the J call TRBJ1-3; D remains unclear. In germline, CDR1 is MNHNY, CDR2 SVGAGI (reference sequence). V was clipped by 5 bases and J by 6 bases, with 17 bases between them. This CDR3 contains 15 residues. This chain's CDR3 is CASSREGGWSNTIYF. DNA for the CDR3: TGTGCCAGCAGTCGGGAGGGTGGTTGGTCAAACACCATATATTTT.

Comments on this clone: In the same sample, other DNA sequences code for this CDR3. The chain uses TRBV19 and TRBJ1-5, with D possibly TRBD1 on 6 matching bases. The CDR3 covers 15 residues. Between the trimmed V and J ends, which lost 2 bases and 3 bases, there was a span of 11 bases. Germline values: CDR1 LNHDA, CDR2 SQIVND (reference sequence). The CDR3 sequence: CASSIRQGTNQPQHF. In nucleotides, the CDR3 is TGTGCCAGTAGTATAAGGCAGGGGACCAATCAGCCCCAGCATTTT.

The count of this clone is one. The J gene is TRBJ2-4, the V gene TRBV4-1; tentatively, D is TRBD1 (5 bases). There are 14 residues in the CDR3. Looked up from germline, CDR1 is MGHRA and CDR2 is YSYEKL. V dropped 0 bases and J dropped 7 bases, with 10 bases sitting between them. The CDR3 sequence is CASSQETGWNIQYF. The CDR3 DNA reads TGCGCCAGCAGCCAAGAAACAGGATGGAACATTCAGTACTTC.

This rearrangement joins TRBV5-1 to TRBJ1-1; possible D gene TRBD1, 6 bases. The CDR3 has 15 amino acids. Germline values: CDR1 SGHRS, CDR2 YFSETQ. V lost 5 bases, J lost 2 bases, and 16 bases lay in between. CDR3 in DNA: TGCGCCAGCAGACCGAGGACAGCCGGAAACACTGAAGCTTTCTTT. It translates to CASRPRTAGNTEAFF. The full variable domain, its missing parts supplied by reference TRBV5-1 and TRBJ1-1, is KAGVTQTPRYLIKTRGQQVTLSCSPISGHRSVSWYQQTPGQGLQFLFEYFSETQRNKGNFPGRFSGRQFSNSRSEMNVSTLELGDSALYLCASRPRTAGNTEAFFGQGTRLTVV.

This chain links TRBV3-1 (or the pseudogene TRBV3-2) with TRBJ2-7, with TRBD2 as a possible D gene (6 bases). Trimming shortened V by 4 bases and J by 6 bases, and 13 bases separated the two germline ends. The length of the CDR3 is 13 residues. Germline CDR1 LGHDT, CDR2 YNNKEL (reference sequence). The CDR3 DNA reads as TGTGCCAGCAGCCTGGGACTTCCGGGCGAGCAGTACTTC. Translation gives CASSLGLPGEQYF.

This clone was observed a single time. The chain combines TRBV10-1 with TRBJ2-3; no clear D gene. This CDR3 spans 14 amino acids. V was pared by 0 bases and J by 5 bases, with 9 bases between. Germline assignment: CDR1 WNHNN and CDR2 SYGVQD (reference sequence). The CDR3 is CASSESRLQDTQYF. The DNA for the CDR3 is TGCGCCAGCAGTGAGTCGCGCCTCCAAGATACGCAGTATTTT.

This chain uses TRBV24-1 with TRBJ2-3; 10 bases fit TRBD2. In germline, CDR1 is KGHDR, CDR2 SFDVKD. The CDR3 totals 13 residues. Trimming at V came to 9 bases and at J to 6 bases, leaving 5 bases not matched to a gene. CDR3 in DNA: TGTGCCACCGCTAGCGGGGGCGGGGATACGCAGTATTTT. Translation gives CATASGGGDTQYF.

The genes are TRBV18 and TRBJ2-4; 8 bases line up with TRBD1. The germline V gene has CDR1 KGHSH and CDR2 LQKENI. The V segment lost 2 bases and the J segment 7 bases; nucleotides outside the gene matches: 7. The CDR3 extends over 15 amino acids. The CDR3 loop reads CASSPESGGSNIQYF. CDR3 in DNA: TGTGCCAGCTCACCAGAATCAGGGGGCAGTAACATTCAGTACTTC.

The chain employs TRBV7-2 and TRBJ1-5; D ambiguous. Trimming stripped 6 bases from V and 1 base from J, with 10 bases between. The germline gives CDR1 SGHTA, CDR2 FQGNSA. There are 14 residues in the CDR3. Here the CDR3 DNA reads TGTGCCAGCAGGGAGACGTGGAGCAATCAGCCCCAGCATTTT. Amino acids: CASRETWSNQPQHF.

The chain joins TRBV5-1 to TRBJ2-1; possibly TRBD1 for D (5 bases). The germline V and J ends were trimmed by 0 bases and 0 bases, with 7 bases remaining between them. From germline, CDR1 is SGHRS and CDR2 YFSETQ. The CDR3 is made up of 15 amino acids. In DNA, the CDR3 is TGCGCCAGCAGCTTGGGACAGCCCTCCTACAATGAGCAGTTCTTC. Its translation is CASSLGQPSYNEQFF.

This clone is a singleton in its sample. The gene calls are TRBV5-1 and TRBJ2-1; the match to TRBD1 covers 8 bases. The V segment lost 4 bases and the J segment 1 base; nucleotides outside the gene matches: 4. CDR1 is SGHRS and CDR2 is YFSETQ in the germline V gene. The CDR3 length is 15 residues. The CDR3 sequence is CASSNGQGSYNEQFF. In DNA form, the CDR3 reads TGCGCCAGCAGCAACGGACAGGGATCCTACAATGAGCAGTTCTTC.

This rearrangement joins TRBV27 to TRBJ1-2; no reliable D call. The CDR3 runs 13 residues. V gave up 2 bases and J gave up 2 bases, with 6 bases separating them. Germline CDR1 reads MNHEY; CDR2 reads SMNVEV (reference sequence). This chain's CDR3 is CASSLTQNYGYTF. DNA for the CDR3: TGTGCCAGCAGTTTAACCCAGAACTATGGCTACACCTTC.

The rearrangement uses TRBV2 and TRBJ1-4; D not resolved. Deletions cut 7 bases from V and 10 bases from J, with 19 bases between. The CDR3 loop spans 14 amino acids. Germline CDR1 and CDR2: SNHLY and FYNNEI. CDR3 sequence reads: CASNLEGVIGKLFF. CDR3 DNA: TGTGCCAGCAACCTTGAGGGAGTCATTGGAAAACTGTTTTTT.